These 22 T cell receptor beta chains came from one sample sequenced in a study of cytomegalovirus exposure and HLA in healthy donors (dated by TCRdb to 2015 to 2018). To prepare the library, the immunoSEQ multiplex PCR assay was applied. For the multiplex PCR, a mixture combining 60 forward primers for TCR Vbeta segments and 13 reverse primers for TCR Jbeta segments was used. TCRdb provides this immuneACCESS table in a form limited to in-frame rearrangements. Some clones are lacking; in checked studies, under half of them reflect an unresolved V gene, and why the rest are absent is not known. The sample yields some 120,000 clones; 80% to 90% were counted once. The top ten constitute about 1.8% of the sample. Input material: PBMCs. These receptors were taken from a man aged 35 to 55 in good health and CMV-seronegative.

The chain uses TRBV18 and TRBJ2-7; D is unresolved. Germline lookup yields CDR1 KGHSH and CDR2 LQKENI. This CDR3 is 11 amino acids long. Trimming took off 6 bases at V and 7 bases at J, with 10 bases between the two ends. The CDR3 region has the DNA TGTGCCAGCTCGCCCGGGTGGGAGCAGTACTTC. Amino acid sequence: CASSPGWEQYF. Filled out from reference TRBV18 and TRBJ2-7, the complete variable domain reads NAGVMQNPRHLVRRRGQEARLRCSPMKGHSHVYWYRQLPEEGLKFMVYLQKENIIDESGMPKERFSAEFPKEGPSILRIQQVVRGDSAAYFCASSPGWEQYFGPGTRLTVT.

This sequence joins TRBV15 and TRBJ2-6; TRBD2 matches at 7 bases. Germline V gene sequence: CDR1 LNHNV, CDR2 YYDKDF (reference sequence). With 3 bases clipped from V and 4 bases from J, the junction kept 3 bases outside the gene matches. CDR3 length equals 15 residues. This chain's CDR3 is CATSSGGSGANVLTF. The CDR3, as DNA: TGTGCCACCAGCAGCGGGGGGTCGGGGGCCAACGTCCTGACTTTC.

The chain has TRBV7-8 and TRBJ2-3, with TRBD2 matching over 9 bases. Trimming at V came to 3 bases and at J to 2 bases, leaving 9 bases not matched to a gene. The CDR3 is 17 residues long. Per germline, CDR1 SGHVS and CDR2 FQNEAQ. The CDR3 reads CASSFLTTSGPTDTQYF. The CDR3 DNA sequence: TGTGCCAGCAGCTTCCTTACCACTAGCGGGCCCACAGATACGCAGTATTTT.

The chain employs TRBV6-1 and TRBJ1-5, with 7 bases that match TRBD1. The CDR3 sequence is 13 residues long. CDR1 and CDR2 from the germline V gene are MNHNS and SASEGT. V gave up 2 bases and J gave up 5 bases; unmatched junction bases: 0. The CDR3 loop reads CASSETGDQPQHF. The CDR3 coding sequence is TGTGCCAGCAGTGAAACAGGGGATCAGCCCCAGCATTTT.

Points on this clone: One end of the junction does not line up with germline, which may come from a read error. This rearrangement joins TRBV7-2 to TRBJ1-1, with 8 bases lining up with TRBD1. Germline values: CDR1 SGHTA, CDR2 FQGNSA. CDR3 size: 14 residues. The CDR3 is CASSLATGGSEAFF. In DNA form, the CDR3 reads TGTGCCAGCAGCCTAGCTACAGGGGGAAGTGAAGCTTTCTTT.

The chain is built from TRBV6-5 and TRBJ2-2, with TRBD1 matching over 9 bases. With V trimmed by 8 bases and J by 2 bases, 6 bases remained unmatched. CDR1 is MNHEY and CDR2 is SVGAGI in the germline V gene. This CDR3 is built from 15 residues. CDR3 loop: CASRRQGVNTGELFF. The DNA of the CDR3 is TGTGCCAGCCGGCGACAGGGGGTCAACACCGGGGAGCTGTTTTTT.

This rearrangement joins TRBV7-9 to TRBJ2-5; TRBD2 matches 13 bases. The CDR3 length is 16 residues. Germline V lookup: CDR1 SEHNR, CDR2 FQNEAQ (reference sequence). Unmatched junction bases numbered 7, after V lost 5 bases and J lost 4 bases. CDR3 DNA: TGTGCCAGCAGCCAAAGACTAGCGGGAGGTTCAGAGACCCAGTACTTC. This gives the protein CASSQRLAGGSETQYF.

The genes are TRBV19 and TRBJ1-2, with 7 bases lining up with TRBD1. The V gene end was trimmed by 7 bases and the J gene end by 8 bases; junction bases not matched to a gene: 13. CDR3 length equals 14 residues. Germline loops: CDR1 LNHDA, CDR2 SQIVND (reference sequence). In DNA, the CDR3 is TGTGCCAGTACCGTTAACCGGGACAGAAAAGGCTACACCTTC. Its translation is CASTVNRDRKGYTF.

V gene TRBV7-3 combines with J gene TRBJ2-1, with 12 bases aligning to TRBD2. This CDR3 comprises 15 residues. Trimming cost V 6 bases and J 2 bases; bases outside gene matches: 2. Germline-derived CDR1 and CDR2 are SGHTA and FQGTGA. CDR3 coding DNA: TGTGCCAGCAGTCGACTAGCGGGAGCCTACAATGAGCAGTTCTTC. As protein: CASSRLAGAYNEQFF.

The chain combines TRBV28 with TRBJ2-7; TRBD2 matches 10 bases. The CDR3 is 15 amino acids. Germline lookup yields CDR1 MDHEN and CDR2 SYDVKM. V lost 7 bases to trimming and J lost 0 bases; unmatched junction nucleotides: 6. The CDR3 region has the DNA TGTGCCAGCACCCAAGGACTAGCGGTCTCCTACGAGCAGTACTTC. Translating it yields CASTQGLAVSYEQYF. Based on the CDR3 plus reference TRBV28 and TRBJ2-7, the full variable domain is DVKVTQSSRYLVKRTGEKVFLECVQDMDHENMFWYRQDPGLGLRLIYFSYDVKMKEKGDIPEGYSVSREKKERFSLILESASTNQTSMYLCASTQGLAVSYEQYFGPGTRLTVT.

The chain links TRBV19 to TRBJ1-3; D uncertain. Germline lookup yields CDR1 LNHDA and CDR2 SQIVND (reference sequence). Trimming pared 3 bases from V and 4 bases from J, leaving 16 bases between. There are 16 residues in the CDR3. The CDR3 loop is CASSMYGARPGNTIYF. The CDR3 DNA sequence: TGTGCCAGTAGTATGTACGGAGCCCGCCCGGGAAACACCATATATTTT.

This chain uses TRBV18 with TRBJ2-7, with 7 bases that match TRBD1. CDR1 and CDR2 (germline): KGHSH, LQKENI. V lost 0 bases, J lost 5 bases, and 4 bases stayed unmatched. This CDR3 spans 14 amino acids. CDR3 amino acids: CASSPPADRDEQYF. The CDR3 DNA sequence: TGTGCCAGCTCACCACCCGCAGACAGGGACGAGCAGTACTTC.

In this sample, this clone turned up a few times. This chain links TRBV2 with TRBJ1-1; maybe TRBD1 (5 bases). CDR3 length: 14 residues. V dropped 8 bases and J dropped 1 base, with 14 bases sitting between them. The V gene's germline CDR1 is SNHLY and CDR2 FYNNEI. The CDR3 loop reads CASEVRTPNTEAFF. The CDR3 DNA reads TGTGCCAGCGAGGTCAGGACACCGAACACTGAAGCTTTCTTT.

V and J are TRBV19 and TRBJ1-2, with 7 bases aligning to TRBD1. Germline trimming cut 3 bases from V and 8 bases from J; bases unmatched to any gene: 9. The CDR3 is made up of 14 amino acids. Per the germline V gene, CDR1 is LNHDA and CDR2 is SQIVND (reference sequence). CDR3 coding DNA: TGTGCCAGTAGTATCCAAAGTACAGGGGACGGCTACACCTTC. Protein sequence: CASSIQSTGDGYTF. Variable domain in full (rest from reference TRBV19 and TRBJ1-2): DGGITQSPKYLFRKEGQNVTLSCEQNLNHDAMYWYRQDPGQGLRLIYYSQIVNDFQKGDIAEGYSVSREKKESFPLTVTSAQKNPTAFYLCASSIQSTGDGYTFGSGTRLTVV.

The chain couples TRBV5-6 to TRBJ1-4; 7 nucleotides agree with TRBD1. Trimming at V came to 2 bases and at J to 7 bases, leaving 5 bases not matched to a gene. This CDR3 contains 14 residues. Germline CDR1 reads SGHDT; CDR2 reads YYEEEE. The CDR3 nucleotides are TGTGCCAGCAGCTTAAATCAGGGGGGTGAAAAACTGTTTTTT. Encoded protein: CASSLNQGGEKLFF.

This chain links TRBV7-3 with TRBJ2-3; TRBD2 might be the D (5 bases). The CDR3 length is 16 residues. V lost 1 base, J lost 4 bases, and 15 bases lay in between. Germline V gene sequence: CDR1 SGHTA, CDR2 FQGTGA. The CDR3 here is CASSLMPLSSADTQYF. CDR3 bases: TGTGCCAGCAGCTTAATGCCCCTAAGTAGCGCAGATACGCAGTATTTT.

This clone was detected only a few times. The chain links TRBV5-1 to TRBJ2-3; 8 bases align to TRBD1. Looked up from germline, CDR1 is SGHRS and CDR2 is YFSETQ. The CDR3 consists of 17 residues. V was clipped by 4 bases and J by 3 bases; unmatched bases: 13. CDR3 coding DNA: TGCGCCAGCAGCATAAGGGGTGTAGGACAGGGTACAGATACGCAGTATTTT. It encodes CASSIRGVGQGTDTQYF.

This clone came up once. The gene calls are TRBV6-5 and TRBJ2-7, with a possible D match to TRBD1 (6 bases). The germline V and J ends were trimmed by 6 bases and 2 bases, with 11 bases remaining between them. The germline CDR1 and CDR2 sequences are MNHEY and SVGAGI. The CDR3 is made up of 13 amino acids. The CDR3 region is CASSGQPPYEQYF. For the CDR3, the DNA is TGTGCCAGCAGCGGACAGCCTCCCTACGAGCAGTACTTC.

The V gene is TRBV10-3, the J gene TRBJ1-4; TRBD1 aligns across 7 bases. The V gene's germline CDR1 is ENHRY and CDR2 SYGVKD. J lost 3 bases, V lost 6 bases, and 4 bases had no gene match. The CDR3 sequence is 14 residues long. CDR3: CAIRPDRSNEKLFF. Written as DNA, the CDR3 is TGTGCCATCAGGCCGGACAGGTCTAATGAAAAACTGTTTTTT.

V is TRBV18 and J is TRBJ1-1, with D perhaps TRBD1 (5 bases). This CDR3 is 13 amino acids long. Per germline, CDR1 KGHSH and CDR2 LQKENI. Trimming shortened V by 3 bases and J by 4 bases, and 9 bases separated the two germline ends. CDR3: CASSPRQTTEAFF. The CDR3 bases are TGTGCCAGCTCACCCCGACAGACCACTGAAGCTTTCTTT.

This chain uses TRBV6-6 with TRBJ1-2, with 8 bases fitting TRBD1. V trimming: 10 bases; J trimming: 8 bases; junction bases outside the gene matches: 6. The CDR3 consists of 11 residues. CDR1 is MNHNY, CDR2 SVGAGI, per germline (reference sequence). The CDR3 loop reads CATRTGPGYTF. CDR3 coding DNA: TGTGCCACCCGGACAGGGCCCGGCTACACCTTC.

The V and J genes are TRBV5-5 and TRBJ2-7; 11 bases are shared with TRBD1. Looked up from germline, CDR1 is SGHKS and CDR2 is YYEKEE (reference sequence). Losses at the gene ends were 0 bases for V and 2 bases for J; bases not matched to a gene: 1. This CDR3 is 15 amino acids long. The CDR3 DNA reads as TGTGCCAGCAGCTTGGAGGGACAGGGGGCCTACGAGCAGTACTTC. Its translation is CASSLEGQGAYEQYF. The whole variable domain, remainder taken from reference TRBV5-5 and TRBJ2-7, is DAGVTQSPTHLIKTRGQQVTLRCSPISGHKSVSWYQQVLGQGPQFIFQYYEKEERGRGNFPDRFSARQFPNYSSELNVNALLLGDSALYLCASSLEGQGAYEQYFGPGTRLTVT.